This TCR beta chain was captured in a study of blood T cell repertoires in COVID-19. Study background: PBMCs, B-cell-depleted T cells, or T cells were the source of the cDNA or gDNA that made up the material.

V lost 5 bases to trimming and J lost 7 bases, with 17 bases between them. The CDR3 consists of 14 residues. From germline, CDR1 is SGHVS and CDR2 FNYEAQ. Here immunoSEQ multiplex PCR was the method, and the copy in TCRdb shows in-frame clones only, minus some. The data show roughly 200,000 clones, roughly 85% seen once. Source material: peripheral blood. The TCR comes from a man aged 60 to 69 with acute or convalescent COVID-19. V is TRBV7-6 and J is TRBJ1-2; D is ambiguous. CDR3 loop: CASSSGPGMGGYTF. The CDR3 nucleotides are TGTGCCAGCAGCAGTGGACCGGGGATGGGTGGCTACACCTTC. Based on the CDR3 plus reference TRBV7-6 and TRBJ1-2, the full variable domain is GAGVSQSPRYKVTKRGQDVALRCDPISGHVSLYWYRQALGQGPEFLTYFNYEAQQDKSGLPNDRFSAERPEGSISTLTIQRTEQRDSAMYRCASSSGPGMGGYTFGSGTRLTVV.